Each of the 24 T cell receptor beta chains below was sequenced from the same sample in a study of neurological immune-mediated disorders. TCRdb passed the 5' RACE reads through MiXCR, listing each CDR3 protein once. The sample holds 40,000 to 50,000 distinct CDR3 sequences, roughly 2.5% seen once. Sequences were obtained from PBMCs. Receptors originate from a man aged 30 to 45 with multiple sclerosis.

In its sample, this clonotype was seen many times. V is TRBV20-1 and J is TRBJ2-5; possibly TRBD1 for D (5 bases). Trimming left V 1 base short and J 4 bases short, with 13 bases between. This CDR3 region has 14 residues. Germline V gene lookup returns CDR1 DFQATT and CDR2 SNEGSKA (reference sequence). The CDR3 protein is CSARVGRARETQYF. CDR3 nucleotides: TGCAGTGCTAGAGTAGGCAGGGCCAGAGAGACCCAGTACTTC.

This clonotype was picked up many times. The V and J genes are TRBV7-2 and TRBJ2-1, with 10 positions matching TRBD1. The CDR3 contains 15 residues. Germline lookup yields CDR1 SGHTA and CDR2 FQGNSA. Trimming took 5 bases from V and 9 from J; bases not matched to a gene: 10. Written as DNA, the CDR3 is TGTGCCAGCAGCCTCCCGGGACAGGGGAGGTCTGAGCAGTTCTTC. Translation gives CASSLPGQGRSEQFF.

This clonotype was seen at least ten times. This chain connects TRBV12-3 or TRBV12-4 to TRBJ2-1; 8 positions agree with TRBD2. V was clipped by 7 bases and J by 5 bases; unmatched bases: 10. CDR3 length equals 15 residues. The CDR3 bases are TGTGCCAGCACCAAGGGGCTAGCGGGTAACAATGAGCAGTTCTTC. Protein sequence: CASTKGLAGNNEQFF.

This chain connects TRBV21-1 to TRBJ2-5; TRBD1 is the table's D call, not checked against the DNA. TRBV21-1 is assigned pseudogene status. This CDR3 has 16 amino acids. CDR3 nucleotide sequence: TGTGCCAGCAGCCCCCTTTGGACAGGCTTAAGGGAGACCCAGTACTTC. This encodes CASSPLWTGLRETQYF.

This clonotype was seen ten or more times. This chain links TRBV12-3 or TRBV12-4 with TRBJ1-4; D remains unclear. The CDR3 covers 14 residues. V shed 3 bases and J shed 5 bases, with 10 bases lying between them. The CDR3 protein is CASSLGIGNEKLFF. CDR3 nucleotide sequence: TGTGCCAGCAGTTTGGGGATTGGGAATGAAAAACTGTTTTTT.

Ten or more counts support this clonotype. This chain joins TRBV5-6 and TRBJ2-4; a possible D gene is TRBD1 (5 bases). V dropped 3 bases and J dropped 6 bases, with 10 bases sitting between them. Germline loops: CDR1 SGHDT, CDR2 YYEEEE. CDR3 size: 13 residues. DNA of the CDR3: TGTGCCAGCAGCTCGGAGACAGTAAACATTCAGTACTTC. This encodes CASSSETVNIQYF. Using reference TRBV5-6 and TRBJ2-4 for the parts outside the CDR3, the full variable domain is DAGVTQSPTHLIKTRGQQVTLRCSPKSGHDTVSWYQQALGQGPQFIFQYYEEEERQRGNFPDRFSGHQFPNYSSELNVNALLLGDSALYLCASSSETVNIQYFGAGTRLSVL.

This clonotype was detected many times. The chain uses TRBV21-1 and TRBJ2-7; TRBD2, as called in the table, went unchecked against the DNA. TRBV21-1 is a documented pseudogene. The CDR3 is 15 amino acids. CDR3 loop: CASSKRGGIGYEQYF. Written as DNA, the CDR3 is TGTGCCAGCAGCAAAAGAGGAGGGATAGGCTACGAGCAGTACTTC.

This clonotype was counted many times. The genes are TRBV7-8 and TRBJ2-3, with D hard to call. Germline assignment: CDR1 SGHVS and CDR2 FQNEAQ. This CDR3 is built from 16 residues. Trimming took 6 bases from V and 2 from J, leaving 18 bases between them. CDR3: CASRPFRARDTDTQYF. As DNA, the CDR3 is TGTGCCAGCAGGCCCTTTCGCGCGCGTGACACAGATACGCAGTATTTT.

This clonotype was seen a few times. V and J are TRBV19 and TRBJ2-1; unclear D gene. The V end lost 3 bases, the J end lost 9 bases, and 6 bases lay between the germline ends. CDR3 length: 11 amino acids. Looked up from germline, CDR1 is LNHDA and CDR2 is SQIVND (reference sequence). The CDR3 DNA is TGTGCCAGTAGTATCCAGGCTGAGCAGTTCTTC. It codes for CASSIQAEQFF. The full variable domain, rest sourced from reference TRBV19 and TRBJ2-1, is DGGITQSPKYLFRKEGQNVTLSCEQNLNHDAMYWYRQDPGQGLRLIYYSQIVNDFQKGDIAEGYSVSREKKESFPLTVTSAQKNPTAFYLCASSIQAEQFFGPGTRLTVL.

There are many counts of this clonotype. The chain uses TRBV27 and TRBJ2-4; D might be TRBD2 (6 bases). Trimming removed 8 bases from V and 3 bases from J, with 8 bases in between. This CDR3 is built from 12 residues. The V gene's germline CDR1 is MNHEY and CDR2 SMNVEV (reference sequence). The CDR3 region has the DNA TGTGCCAGCCGGGGGAACAAAAACATTCAGTACTTC. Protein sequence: CASRGNKNIQYF.

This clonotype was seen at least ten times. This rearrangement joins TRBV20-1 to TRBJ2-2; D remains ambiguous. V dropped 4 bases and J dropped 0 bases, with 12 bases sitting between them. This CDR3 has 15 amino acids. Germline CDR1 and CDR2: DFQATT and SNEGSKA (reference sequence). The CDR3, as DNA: TGCAGTGCTACCCGAGGAGCCTCGAACACCGGGGAGCTGTTTTTT. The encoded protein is CSATRGASNTGELFF.

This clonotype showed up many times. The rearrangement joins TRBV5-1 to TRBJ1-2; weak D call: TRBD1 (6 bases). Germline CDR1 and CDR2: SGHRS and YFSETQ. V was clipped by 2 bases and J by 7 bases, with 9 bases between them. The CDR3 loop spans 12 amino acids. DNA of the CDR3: TGCGCCAGCAGCTTAACAGGGTTTGGCTACACCTTC. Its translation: CASSLTGFGYTF.

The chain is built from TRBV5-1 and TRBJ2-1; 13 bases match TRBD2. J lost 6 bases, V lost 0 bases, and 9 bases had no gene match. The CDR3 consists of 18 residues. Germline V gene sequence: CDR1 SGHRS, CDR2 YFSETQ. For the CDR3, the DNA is TGCGCCAGCAGCTTGGAAAGGGTAGGGACTAGCGGGGTCAATGAGCAGTTCTTC. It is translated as CASSLERVGTSGVNEQFF.

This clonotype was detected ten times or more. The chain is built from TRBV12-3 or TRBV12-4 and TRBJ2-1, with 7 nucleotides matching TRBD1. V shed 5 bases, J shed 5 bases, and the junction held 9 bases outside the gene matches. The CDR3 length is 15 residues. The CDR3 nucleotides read TGTGCCAGCAGTCTCAAGGGGGCAGGGCACAATGAGCAGTTCTTC. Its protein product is CASSLKGAGHNEQFF.

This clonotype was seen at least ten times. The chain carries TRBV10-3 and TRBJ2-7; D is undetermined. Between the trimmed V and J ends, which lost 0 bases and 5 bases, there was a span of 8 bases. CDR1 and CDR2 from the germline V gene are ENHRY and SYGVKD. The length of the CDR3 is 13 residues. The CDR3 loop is CAISESGPDEQYF. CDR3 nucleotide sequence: TGTGCCATCAGTGAGTCTGGGCCTGACGAGCAGTACTTC.

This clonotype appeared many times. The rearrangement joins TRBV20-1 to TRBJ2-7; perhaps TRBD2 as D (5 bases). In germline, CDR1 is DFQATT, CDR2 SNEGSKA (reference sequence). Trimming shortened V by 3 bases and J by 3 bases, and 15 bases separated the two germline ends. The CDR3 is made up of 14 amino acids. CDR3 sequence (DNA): TGCAGTGCTAGCCACTCCTTCGGGGACTACGAGCAGTACTTC. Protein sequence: CSASHSFGDYEQYF.

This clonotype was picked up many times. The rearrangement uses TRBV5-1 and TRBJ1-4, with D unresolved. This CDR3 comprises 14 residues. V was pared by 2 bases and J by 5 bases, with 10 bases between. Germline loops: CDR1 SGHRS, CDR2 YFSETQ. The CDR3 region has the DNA TGCGCCAGCAGCTTTGTCGGGGAGAATGAAAAACTGTTTTTT. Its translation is CASSFVGENEKLFF.

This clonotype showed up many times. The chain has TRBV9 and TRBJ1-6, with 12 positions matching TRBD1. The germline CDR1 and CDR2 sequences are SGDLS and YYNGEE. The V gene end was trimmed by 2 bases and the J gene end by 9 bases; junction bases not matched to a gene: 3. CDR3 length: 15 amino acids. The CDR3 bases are TGTGCCAGCAGCGTTGGGACAGGGGGCCGTTCACCCCTCCACTTT. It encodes CASSVGTGGRSPLHF. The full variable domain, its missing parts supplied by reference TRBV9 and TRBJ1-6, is DSGVTQTPKHLITATGQRVTLRCSPRSGDLSVYWYQQSLDQGLQFLIQYYNGEERAKGNILERFSAQQFPDLHSELNLSSLELGDSALYFCASSVGTGGRSPLHFGNGTRLTVT.

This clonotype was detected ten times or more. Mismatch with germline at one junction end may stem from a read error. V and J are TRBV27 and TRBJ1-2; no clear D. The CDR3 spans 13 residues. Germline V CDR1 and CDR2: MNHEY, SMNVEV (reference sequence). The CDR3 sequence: CASRLSHSYGYTF. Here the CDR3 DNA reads TGTGCCAGCAGATTATCTCACAGCTATGGCTACACCTTC.

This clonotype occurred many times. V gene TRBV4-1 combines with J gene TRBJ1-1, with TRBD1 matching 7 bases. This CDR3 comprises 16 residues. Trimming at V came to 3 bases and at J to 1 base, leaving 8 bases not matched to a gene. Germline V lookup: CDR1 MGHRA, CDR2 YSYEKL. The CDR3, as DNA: TGCGCCAGCAGCCATGAACCGGGACAGAGGAACACTGAAGCTTTCTTT. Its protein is CASSHEPGQRNTEAFF.

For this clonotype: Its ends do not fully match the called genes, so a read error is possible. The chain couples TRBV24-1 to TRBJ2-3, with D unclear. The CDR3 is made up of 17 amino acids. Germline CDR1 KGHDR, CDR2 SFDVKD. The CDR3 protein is CATSAAPTEATTDKQYF. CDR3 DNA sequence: TGTGCCACCAGTGCTGCCCCGACTGAAGCAACCACAGATAAGCAGTATTTT.

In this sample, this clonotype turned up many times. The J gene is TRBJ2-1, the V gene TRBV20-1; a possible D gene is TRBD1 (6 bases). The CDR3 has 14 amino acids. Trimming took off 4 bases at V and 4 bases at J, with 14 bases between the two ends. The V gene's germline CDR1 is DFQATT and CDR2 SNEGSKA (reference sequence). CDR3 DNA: TGCAGTGCTACCGGGACAACAAATTACAATGAGCAGTTCTTC. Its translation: CSATGTTNYNEQFF.

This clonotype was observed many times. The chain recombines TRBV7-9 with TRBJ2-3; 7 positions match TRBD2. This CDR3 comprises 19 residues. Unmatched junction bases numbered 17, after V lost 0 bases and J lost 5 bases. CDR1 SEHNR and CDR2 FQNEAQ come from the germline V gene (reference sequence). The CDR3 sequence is CASSLASGRAATLGDTQYF. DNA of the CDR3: TGTGCCAGCAGCTTAGCGAGTGGGAGGGCCGCCACATTGGGAGATACGCAGTATTTT.

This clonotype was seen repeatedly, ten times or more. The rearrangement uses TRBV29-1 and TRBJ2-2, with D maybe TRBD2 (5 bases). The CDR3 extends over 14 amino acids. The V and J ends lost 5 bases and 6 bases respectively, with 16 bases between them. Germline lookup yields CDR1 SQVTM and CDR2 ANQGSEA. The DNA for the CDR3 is TGCAGCGTTAACTGGAAGGGAGACGCCGGGGAGCTGTTTTTT. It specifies CSVNWKGDAGELFF.